The present entry profiles one T cell receptor beta chain with its context. Diagnostic decisions used clinical symptoms, serum thyroxine and TRAb, thyroid ultrasound and orbital computed tomography. This sample was taken from a study of T cells in Graves' hyperthyroidism and ophthalmopathy. TCR beta CDR3 regions were amplified from RNA transcripts. The HTBI primer set was used in a first-round RT-PCR of the TCR CDR3. TCRdb called the multiplex PCR reads again in MiXCR, with one record for every CDR3 protein. The sample contains fewer than 650,000 distinct CDR3 sequences, approximately 15% of which appear only once. Germline trimming cut 1 base from V and 5 bases from J; bases unmatched to any gene: 16. Germline V gene sequence: CDR1 SGHVS, CDR2 FNYEAQ. This CDR3 is 20 amino acids long.

The TCR was taken from a woman aged 30 to 39 with Graves' hyperthyroidism that later progressed to Graves' ophthalmopathy. The rearrangement uses TRBV7-6 and TRBJ2-5; 13 bases match TRBD2. Sequencing used blood. CDR3 sequence (DNA): TGTGCCAGCAGCTTAGTCGGACTAGCGGGAGAGTCCATTCCTGGGGAGACCCAGTACTTC. This encodes CASSLVGLAGESIPGETQYF. Full variable domain (remainder filled in from reference TRBV7-6 and TRBJ2-5): GAGVSQSPRYKVTKRGQDVALRCDPISGHVSLYWYRQALGQGPEFLTYFNYEAQQDKSGLPNDRFSAERPEGSISTLTIQRTEQRDSAMYRCASSLVGLAGESIPGETQYFGPGTRLLVL.